These 20 T cell receptor beta chains were all obtained from the same sample, sequenced in a study of T cell responses to AZD1222 COVID-19 vaccine. Produced via immunoSEQ multiplex PCR; TCRdb's table is partial and in-frame only. The repertoire holds fewer than 120,000 clones, about 85% seen once, with about 1.6% in the top ten. The material was peripheral blood, obtained on day 0 of AZD1222 vaccination. The receptors derive from an adult in good health.

This chain links TRBV19 with TRBJ1-4, with a possible D match to TRBD1 (6 bases). Germline lookup yields CDR1 LNHDA and CDR2 SQIVND (reference sequence). This CDR3 has 15 amino acids. The V end was cut by 7 bases, the J end by 8 bases, with 20 bases between. The CDR3 loop reads CASNSPGTQIEKLFF. The CDR3 region has the DNA TGTGCCAGTAACTCCCCCGGGACACAGATCGAAAAACTGTTTTTT. The variable domain in full, with the rest retrieved from reference TRBV19 and TRBJ1-4, is DGGITQSPKYLFRKEGQNVTLSCEQNLNHDAMYWYRQDPGQGLRLIYYSQIVNDFQKGDIAEGYSVSREKKESFPLTVTSAQKNPTAFYLCASNSPGTQIEKLFFGSGTQLSVL.

The chain couples TRBV19 to TRBJ1-2, with a tentative D call TRBD1 (6 bases). The V gene lost 7 bases and the J gene lost 4 bases, with 13 bases spanning the gap. CDR1 and CDR2 (germline): LNHDA, SQIVND (reference sequence). There are 13 residues in the CDR3. The CDR3 nucleotides are TGTGCCAGTAATCCCCGAGGGGGCTATGGCTACACCTTC. Protein product: CASNPRGGYGYTF.

The chain combines TRBV4-2 with TRBJ2-2, with 10 nucleotides matching TRBD2. V lost 0 bases, J lost 7 bases, and 8 bases stayed unmatched. The CDR3 is 17 residues long. The germline CDR1 and CDR2 sequences are LGHNA and YNFKEQ. CDR3 bases: TGTGCCAGCAGCCAAGATCAGGCTAGCGGGAGCTTCGGGGAGCTGTTTTTT. It translates to CASSQDQASGSFGELFF.

The rearrangement links TRBV25-1 to TRBJ1-2; TRBD1 might be the D (6 bases). Germline V lookup: CDR1 MGHDK, CDR2 SYGVNS. Trimming cost V 6 bases and J 8 bases, with 16 bases left between them. The CDR3 is made up of 13 amino acids. Written as DNA, the CDR3 is TGTGCCAGCAGAGATGACAGGCCCAGGGGCTACACCTTC. Protein: CASRDDRPRGYTF.

This CDR3 is CASSPPGTVYNEQFF. CDR3 nucleotide sequence: TGTGCCAGCTCACCACCGGGGACAGTTTACAATGAGCAGTTCTTC. The chain employs TRBV18 and TRBJ2-1; 7 bases line up with TRBD1. The V gene's germline CDR1 is KGHSH and CDR2 LQKENI. The CDR3 has 15 residues. After removal of 0 bases from V and 4 bases from J, the junction contained 3 bases not matched to a gene.

This chain links TRBV5-1 with TRBJ2-7, with TRBD1 matching 9 bases. The CDR3 totals 14 residues. Trimming at V came to 10 bases and at J to 3 bases, leaving 11 bases not matched to a gene. Germline CDR1 and CDR2: SGHRS and YFSETQ. The DNA of the CDR3 is TGCGCCTCCAAGGTTAGGGACAGGGACTACGAGCAGTACTTC. Encoded protein: CASKVRDRDYEQYF.

J is TRBJ1-3 and V is TRBV6-2 or TRBV6-3; 10 bases are shared with TRBD1. This CDR3 spans 16 amino acids. Losses at the gene ends were 8 bases for V and 4 bases for J; bases not matched to a gene: 11. Germline V gene data show CDR1 as MNHEY and CDR2 as SVGEGT. In nucleotides, the CDR3 is TGTGCCAGCGGCCGGGACAGGGGACGAGGGGGAAACACCATATATTTT. The encoded protein is CASGRDRGRGGNTIYF.

The chain employs TRBV18 and TRBJ2-5, with TRBD2 matching over 7 bases. Germline V lookup: CDR1 KGHSH, CDR2 LQKENI. Trimming took 3 bases from V and 5 from J; bases not matched to a gene: 9. This CDR3 spans 15 amino acids. CDR3 amino acids: CASSPYNPGGETQYF. The CDR3, as DNA: TGTGCCAGCTCACCCTACAACCCCGGGGGGGAGACCCAGTACTTC. The variable domain in full, completed from reference TRBV18 and TRBJ2-5, reads NAGVMQNPRHLVRRRGQEARLRCSPMKGHSHVYWYRQLPEEGLKFMVYLQKENIIDESGMPKERFSAEFPKEGPSILRIQQVVRGDSAAYFCASSPYNPGGETQYFGPGTRLLVL.

The chain couples TRBV10-3 to TRBJ1-3; the match to TRBD1 covers 9 bases. The V gene's germline CDR1 is ENHRY and CDR2 SYGVKD. The CDR3 consists of 18 residues. V gave up 3 bases and J gave up 7 bases; unmatched junction bases: 16. CDR3: CAISDNLPGTGQGNTIYF. As DNA, the CDR3 is TGTGCCATCAGTGATAACCTTCCCGGGACAGGGCAGGGGAACACCATATATTTT.

The chain joins TRBV2 to TRBJ1-6; D is ambiguous. CDR3 length equals 15 residues. CDR1 SNHLY and CDR2 FYNNEI come from the germline V gene. The V and J ends lost 7 bases and 0 bases respectively, with 10 bases between them. Here the CDR3 DNA reads TGTGCCAGCAAATCGACCGCCTCCTATAATTCACCCCTCCACTTT. Translation gives CASKSTASYNSPLHF.

The V gene is TRBV4-1, the J gene TRBJ1-5; TRBD1 matches at 9 bases. The V and J ends lost 8 bases and 0 bases, in that order; junction bases with no gene match: 8. The length of the CDR3 is 16 residues. Germline V gives CDR1 MGHRA, CDR2 YSYEKL. CDR3 residues: CASRDREFYSNQPQHF. The DNA of the CDR3 is TGCGCCAGCCGGGACAGGGAATTTTATAGCAATCAGCCCCAGCATTTT.

The chain has TRBV6-6 and TRBJ2-7; 8 bases are shared with TRBD2. V shed 4 bases, J shed 6 bases, and the junction held 8 bases outside the gene matches. Germline loops: CDR1 MNHNY, CDR2 SVGAGI (reference sequence). The CDR3 runs 14 residues. CDR3 nucleotide sequence: TGTGCCAGCAGTTCGACTAGCGAGGTACCCGAGCAGTACTTC. Residues: CASSSTSEVPEQYF.

This chain uses TRBV11-2 with TRBJ2-5, with TRBD2 matching over 7 bases. CDR3 length: 16 residues. The ends lost 5 bases at V and 9 bases at J; junction bases unmatched: 18. Germline CDR1 reads SGHAT; CDR2 reads FQNNGV. For the CDR3, the DNA is TGTGCCAGCAGCGCACTTTCGCTAGCGGAGGTACCTGCCCAGTACTTC. Amino acids: CASSALSLAEVPAQYF.

The chain carries TRBV27 and TRBJ2-5; TRBD1 matches 9 bases. The V and J ends lost 7 bases and 2 bases, in that order; junction bases with no gene match: 8. The CDR3 spans 15 residues. Germline V gene sequence: CDR1 MNHEY, CDR2 SMNVEV (reference sequence). For the CDR3, the DNA is TGTGCCAGCAAGTCAGGGACAGGGAATCAAGAGACCCAGTACTTC. This gives the protein CASKSGTGNQETQYF.

V usage is TRBV5-1 and J usage is TRBJ2-7; a possible D gene is TRBD1 (5 bases). CDR1 SGHRS and CDR2 YFSETQ come from the germline V gene. Trimming removed 6 bases at V and 5 bases at J, with 21 bases between. The CDR3 has 15 residues. CDR3 protein: CASKQDVREGNEQYF. CDR3 nucleotide sequence: TGCGCCAGCAAACAGGACGTCAGGGAAGGGAACGAGCAGTACTTC.

This sequence joins TRBV27 and TRBJ1-2; D is unresolved. Looked up from germline, CDR1 is MNHEY and CDR2 is SMNVEV (reference sequence). The CDR3 sequence is 15 residues long. The V and J ends lost 1 base and 6 bases respectively, with 15 bases between them. The CDR3 coding sequence is TGTGCCAGCAGTTTATTTGATGGGTCAGCGCATGGCTACACCTTC. Its protein is CASSLFDGSAHGYTF.

This clone was seen only a few times. The J gene is TRBJ1-1, the V gene TRBV10-2; maybe TRBD1 (6 bases). Germline assignment: CDR1 WSHSY and CDR2 SAAADI. CDR3 size: 14 residues. The V gene lost 8 bases and the J gene lost 4 bases, with 17 bases spanning the gap. CDR3: CASGRGGSGTEAFF. For the CDR3, the DNA is TGCGCCAGCGGAAGGGGGGGCTCTGGCACTGAAGCTTTCTTT.

The gene calls are TRBV4-2 and TRBJ1-3; 8 nucleotides align to TRBD1. Germline trimming cut 6 bases from V and 0 bases from J; bases unmatched to any gene: 10. The germline gives CDR1 LGHNA, CDR2 YNFKEQ. The CDR3 has 17 amino acids. The CDR3 coding sequence is TGTGCCAGCAGTCCTCCGGGACAGGTCTTCTCTGGAAACACCATATATTTT. This gives the protein CASSPPGQVFSGNTIYF.

This clone was observed a single time. The chain is built from TRBV7-2 and TRBJ1-5; 7 nucleotides agree with TRBD1. V dropped 2 bases and J dropped 5; count of bases not matched to a gene: 6. The germline V gene has CDR1 SGHTA and CDR2 FQGNSA. The CDR3 totals 15 residues. The CDR3 reads CASSLRFRGYQPQHF. The CDR3 DNA reads as TGTGCCAGCAGCTTAAGATTCAGGGGGTATCAGCCCCAGCATTTT. The full variable domain, its missing parts supplied by reference TRBV7-2 and TRBJ1-5, is GAGVSQSPSNKVTEKGKDVELRCDPISGHTALYWYRQSLGQGLEFLIYFQGNSAPDKSGLPSDRFSAERTGGSVSTLTIQRTQQEDSAVYLCASSLRFRGYQPQHFGDGTRLSIL.

This rearrangement joins TRBV4-1 to TRBJ1-2; D not resolved. There are 15 residues in the CDR3. V lost 0 bases and J lost 4, with 12 bases in between. Germline CDR1 reads MGHRA; CDR2 reads YSYEKL. CDR3 sequence: CASSQEKGSSYGYTF. CDR3 DNA sequence: TGCGCCAGCAGCCAAGAGAAAGGATCCTCCTATGGCTACACCTTC.